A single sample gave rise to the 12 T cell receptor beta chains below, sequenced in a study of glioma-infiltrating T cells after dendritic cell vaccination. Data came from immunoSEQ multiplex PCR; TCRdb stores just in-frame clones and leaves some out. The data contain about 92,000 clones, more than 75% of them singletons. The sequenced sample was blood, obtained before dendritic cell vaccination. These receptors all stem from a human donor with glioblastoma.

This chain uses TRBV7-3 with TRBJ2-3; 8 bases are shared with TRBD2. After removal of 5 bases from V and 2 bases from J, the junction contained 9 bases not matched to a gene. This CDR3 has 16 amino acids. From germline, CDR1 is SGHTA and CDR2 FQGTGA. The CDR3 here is CASSGRGGKLTDTQYF. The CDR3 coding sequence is TGTGCCAGCAGCGGTCGGGGGGGGAAACTCACAGATACGCAGTATTTT.

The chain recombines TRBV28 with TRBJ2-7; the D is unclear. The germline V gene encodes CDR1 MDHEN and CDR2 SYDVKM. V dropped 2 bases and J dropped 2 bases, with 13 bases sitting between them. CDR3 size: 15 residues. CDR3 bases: TGTGCCAGCAGTTTAGCAGATAACCTCCCCTACGAGCAGTACTTC. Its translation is CASSLADNLPYEQYF.

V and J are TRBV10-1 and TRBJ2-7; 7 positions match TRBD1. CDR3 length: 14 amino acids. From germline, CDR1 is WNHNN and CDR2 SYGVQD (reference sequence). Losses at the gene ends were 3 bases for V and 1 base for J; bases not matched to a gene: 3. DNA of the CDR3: TGCGCCAGCAGTGACCCGGGACAGTCCTACGAGCAGTACTTC. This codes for CASSDPGQSYEQYF.

CDR3: CASSSSGYGNTIYF. Written as DNA, the CDR3 is TGTGCCAGCAGCTCATCAGGGTACGGAAACACCATATATTTT. The J gene is TRBJ1-3, the V gene TRBV7-9; D perhaps matches TRBD1 (5 bases). The germline gives CDR1 SEHNR, CDR2 FQNEAQ (reference sequence). The germline V and J ends were trimmed by 4 bases and 4 bases, with 11 bases remaining between them. This CDR3 has 14 residues.

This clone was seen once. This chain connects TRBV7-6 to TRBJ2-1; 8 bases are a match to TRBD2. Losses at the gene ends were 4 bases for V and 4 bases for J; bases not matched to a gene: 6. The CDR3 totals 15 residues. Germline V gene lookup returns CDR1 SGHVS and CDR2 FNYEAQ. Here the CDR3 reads CASSSGTGGYNEQFF. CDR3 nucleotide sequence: TGTGCCAGCAGCTCCGGGACGGGGGGGTACAATGAGCAGTTCTTC.

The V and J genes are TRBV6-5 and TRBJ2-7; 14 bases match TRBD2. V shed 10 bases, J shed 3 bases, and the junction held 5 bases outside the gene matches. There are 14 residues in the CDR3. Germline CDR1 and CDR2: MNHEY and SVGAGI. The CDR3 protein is CATIGTSGSYEQYF. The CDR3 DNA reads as TGTGCCACCATCGGGACTAGCGGGAGCTACGAGCAGTACTTC.

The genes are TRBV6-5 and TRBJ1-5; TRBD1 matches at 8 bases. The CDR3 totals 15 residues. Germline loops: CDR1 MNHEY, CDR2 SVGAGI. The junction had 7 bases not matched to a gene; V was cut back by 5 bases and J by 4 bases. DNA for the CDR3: TGTGCCAGCAGTAGAGGACAGGGCGGAAATCAGCCCCAGCATTTT. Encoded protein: CASSRGQGGNQPQHF.

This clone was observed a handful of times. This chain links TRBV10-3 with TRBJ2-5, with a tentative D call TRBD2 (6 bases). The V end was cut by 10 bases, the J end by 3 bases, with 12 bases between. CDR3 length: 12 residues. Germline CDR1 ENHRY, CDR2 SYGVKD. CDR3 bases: TGTGCCACCCTAGAGCGGGAAGAGACCCAGTACTTC. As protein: CATLEREETQYF.

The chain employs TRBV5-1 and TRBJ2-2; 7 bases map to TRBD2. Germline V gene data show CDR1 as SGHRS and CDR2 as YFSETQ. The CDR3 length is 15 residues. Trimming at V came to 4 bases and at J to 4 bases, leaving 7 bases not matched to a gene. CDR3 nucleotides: TGCGCCAGCAGCCCGCGGCGGGAGTCCACCGGGGAGCTGTTTTTT. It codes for CASSPRRESTGELFF.

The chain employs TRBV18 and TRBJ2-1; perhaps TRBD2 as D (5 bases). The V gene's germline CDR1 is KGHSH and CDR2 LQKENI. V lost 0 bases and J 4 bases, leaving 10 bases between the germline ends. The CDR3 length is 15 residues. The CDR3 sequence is CASSPPQRLYNEQFF. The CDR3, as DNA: TGTGCCAGCTCACCACCCCAGCGGCTTTACAATGAGCAGTTCTTC.

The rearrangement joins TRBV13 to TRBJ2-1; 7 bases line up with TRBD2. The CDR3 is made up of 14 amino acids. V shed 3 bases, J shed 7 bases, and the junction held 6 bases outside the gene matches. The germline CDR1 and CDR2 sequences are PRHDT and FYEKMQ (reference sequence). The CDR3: CASSLEAGENEQFF. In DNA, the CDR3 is TGTGCCAGCAGCTTGGAGGCGGGAGAGAATGAGCAGTTCTTC.

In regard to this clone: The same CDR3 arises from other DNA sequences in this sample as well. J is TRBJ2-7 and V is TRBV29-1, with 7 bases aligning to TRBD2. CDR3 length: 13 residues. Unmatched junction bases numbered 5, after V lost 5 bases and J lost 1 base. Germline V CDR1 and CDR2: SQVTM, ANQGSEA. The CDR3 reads CSVRRGSSYEQYF. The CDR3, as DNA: TGCAGCGTTAGGCGGGGGTCATCCTACGAGCAGTACTTC.